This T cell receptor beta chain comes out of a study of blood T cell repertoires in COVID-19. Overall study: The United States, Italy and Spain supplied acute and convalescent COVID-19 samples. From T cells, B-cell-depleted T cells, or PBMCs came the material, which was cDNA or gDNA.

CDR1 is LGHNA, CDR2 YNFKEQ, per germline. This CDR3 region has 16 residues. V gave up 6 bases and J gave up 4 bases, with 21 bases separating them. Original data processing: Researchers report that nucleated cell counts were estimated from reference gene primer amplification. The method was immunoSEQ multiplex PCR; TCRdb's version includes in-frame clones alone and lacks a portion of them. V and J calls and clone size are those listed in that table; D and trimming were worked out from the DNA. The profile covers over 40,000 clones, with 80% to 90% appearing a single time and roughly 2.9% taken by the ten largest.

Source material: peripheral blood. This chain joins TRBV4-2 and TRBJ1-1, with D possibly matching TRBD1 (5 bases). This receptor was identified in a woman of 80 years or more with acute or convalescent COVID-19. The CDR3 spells CASSSQLHGGTTEAFF. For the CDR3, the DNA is TGTGCCAGCAGTTCCCAACTCCATGGGGGGACCACTGAAGCTTTCTTT.